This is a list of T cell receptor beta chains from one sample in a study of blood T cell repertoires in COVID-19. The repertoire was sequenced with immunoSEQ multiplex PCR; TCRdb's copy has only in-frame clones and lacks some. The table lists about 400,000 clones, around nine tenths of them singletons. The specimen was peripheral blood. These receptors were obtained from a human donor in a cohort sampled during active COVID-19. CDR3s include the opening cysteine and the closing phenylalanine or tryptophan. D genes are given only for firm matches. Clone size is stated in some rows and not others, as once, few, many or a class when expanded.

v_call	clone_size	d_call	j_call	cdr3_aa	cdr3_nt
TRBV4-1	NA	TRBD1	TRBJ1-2	CASSQGDSRRGNGYTF	TGCGCCAGCAGCCAAGGGGACAGCCGCCGGGGTAATGGCTACACCTTC
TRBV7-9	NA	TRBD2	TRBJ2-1	CAIPTAGRYNEQFF	TGTGCCATCCCGACAGCGGGACGCTACAATGAGCAGTTCTTC
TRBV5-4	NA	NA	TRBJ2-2	CASSDLRVLGTGELFF	TGTGCCAGCAGCGACCTCAGGGTTTTAGGCACCGGGGAGCTGTTTTTT
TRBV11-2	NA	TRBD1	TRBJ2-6	CASSRNTGGASGANVLTF	TGTGCCAGCAGCCGTAACACAGGGGGCGCTTCTGGGGCCAACGTCCTGACTTTC
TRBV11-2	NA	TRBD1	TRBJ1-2	CASSPPDRVGYGYTF	TGTGCCAGCAGCCCGCCAGACAGGGTCGGGTATGGCTACACCTTC
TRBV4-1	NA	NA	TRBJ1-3	CASSQDLRGSGNTIYF	TGCGCCAGCAGCCAAGATCTTCGGGGTTCTGGAAACACCATATATTTT
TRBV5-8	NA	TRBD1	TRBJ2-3	CASSFKDRANPDTQYF	TGTGCCAGCAGCTTTAAGGACAGGGCGAACCCAGATACGCAGTATTTT
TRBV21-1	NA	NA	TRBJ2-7	CASRPSGGIYEQYF	TGTGCCAGCAGGCCTAGCGGGGGGATTTACGAGCAGTACTTC
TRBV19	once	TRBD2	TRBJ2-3	CASSTPTSGGATDTQYF	TGTGCCAGTAGTACCCCGACTAGCGGGGGGGCCACAGATACGCAGTATTTT
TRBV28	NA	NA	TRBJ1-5	CASSLFIRENQPQHF	TGTGCCAGCAGTTTATTTATCAGGGAAAATCAGCCCCAGCATTTT
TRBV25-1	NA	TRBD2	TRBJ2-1	CASSEREGPNSYNEQFF	TGTGCCAGCAGTGAGCGGGAGGGGCCGAACTCCTACAATGAGCAGTTCTTC
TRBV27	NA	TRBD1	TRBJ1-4	CASSQGQGGTNEKLFF	TGTGCCAGCAGCCAAGGACAGGGGGGCACTAATGAAAAACTGTTTTTT
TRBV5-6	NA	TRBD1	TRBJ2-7	CASSLMDRDDEQYF	TGTGCCAGCAGCTTAATGGACAGGGACGACGAGCAGTACTTC
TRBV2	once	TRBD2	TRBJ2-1	CASMFGGSSYNEQFF	TGTGCCAGCATGTTCGGCGGGAGCTCCTACAATGAGCAGTTCTTC
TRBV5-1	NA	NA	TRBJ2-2	CASSPVGDANTGELFF	TGCGCCAGCAGCCCCGTTGGAGACGCGAACACCGGGGAGCTGTTTTTT
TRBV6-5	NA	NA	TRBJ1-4	CASSFQSGSEKLFF	TGTGCCAGCAGTTTTCAATCAGGGTCAGAAAAACTGTTTTTT
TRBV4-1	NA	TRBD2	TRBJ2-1	CASSQVPPSGSSNEQFF	TGCGCCAGCAGCCAAGTGCCCCCTAGCGGGAGTTCCAATGAGCAGTTCTTC
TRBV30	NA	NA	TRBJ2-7	CAWSPAGYEQYF	TGTGCCTGGAGTCCAGCCGGGTACGAGCAGTACTTC
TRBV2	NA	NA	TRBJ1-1	CASSHYEGQEAFF	TGTGCCAGCAGTCACTATGAGGGCCAAGAAGCTTTCTTT
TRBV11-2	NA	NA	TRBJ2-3	CASSLDNGYARPTDTQYF	TGTGCCAGCAGCTTAGATAACGGGTATGCGAGACCCACAGATACGCAGTATTTT
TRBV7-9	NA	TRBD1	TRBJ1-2	CASSFGTAYGYTF	TGTGCCAGCAGCTTTGGGACAGCCTATGGCTACACCTTC
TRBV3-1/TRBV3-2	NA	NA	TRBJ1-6	CASSLARQGRSYNSPLHF	TGTGCCAGCAGCTTAGCTCGGCAGGGAAGATCCTATAATTCACCCCTCCACTTT
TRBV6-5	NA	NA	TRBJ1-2	CASSYAQGYGYTF	TGTGCCAGCAGTTATGCACAGGGCTATGGCTACACCTTC
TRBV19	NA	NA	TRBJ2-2	CASRAGQINTGELFF	TGTGCCAGTAGGGCGGGACAGATAAACACCGGGGAGCTGTTTTTT
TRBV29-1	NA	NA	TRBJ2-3	CSVGNRDTQYF	TGCAGCGTTGGAAACAGGGATACGCAGTATTTT
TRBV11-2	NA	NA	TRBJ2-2	CASSLDHSGGELFF	TGTGCCAGCAGCTTAGATCACTCTGGCGGGGAGCTGTTTTTT
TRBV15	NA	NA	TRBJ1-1	CATSRSMNTEAFF	TGTGCCACTAGTAGATCCATGAACACTGAAGCTTTCTTT
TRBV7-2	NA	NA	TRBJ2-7	CASGGGRYEQYF	TGTGCCAGCGGGGGGGGGCGATACGAGCAGTACTTC
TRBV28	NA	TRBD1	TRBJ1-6	CASSSWPLGDRVDVDDSPLHF	TGTGCCAGCAGTTCATGGCCCCTCGGGGACAGGGTTGACGTTGACGATTCACCCCTCCACTTT
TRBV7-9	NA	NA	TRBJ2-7	CASSLAGTNYEQYF	TGTGCCAGCAGCTTAGCCGGGACAAACTACGAGCAGTACTTC
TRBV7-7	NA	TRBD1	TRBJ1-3	CASSLGGTGENTIYF	TGTGCTAGCAGCTTAGGTGGGACAGGGGAGAACACCATATATTTT
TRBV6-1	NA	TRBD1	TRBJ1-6	CASSAATGESPLHF	TGTGCCAGCAGTGCAGCTACAGGGGAGTCACCCCTCCACTTT
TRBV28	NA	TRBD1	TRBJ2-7	CASRLPGQGIHEQYF	TGTGCCAGCAGACTTCCGGGACAGGGTATCCACGAGCAGTACTTC
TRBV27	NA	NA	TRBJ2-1	CASSLGTTTYNEQFF	TGTGCCAGCAGTTTAGGGACAACCACCTACAATGAGCAGTTCTTC
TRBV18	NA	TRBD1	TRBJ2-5	CASSWDRGSVETQYF	TGTGCCAGCTCGTGGGACAGGGGATCGGTAGAGACCCAGTACTTC
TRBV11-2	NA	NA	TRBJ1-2	CASSPIRGNYGYTF	TGTGCCAGCAGCCCTATTAGGGGGAACTATGGCTACACCTTC
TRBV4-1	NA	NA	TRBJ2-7	CASSQDDGSPYEQYF	TGCGCCAGCAGCCAAGATGATGGCTCGCCGTACGAGCAGTACTTC
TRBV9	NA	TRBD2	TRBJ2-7	CASSLLTPSGGLPHEQYF	TGTGCCAGCAGTCTACTGACCCCTAGCGGGGGGCTCCCCCACGAGCAGTACTTC
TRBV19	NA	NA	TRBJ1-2	CASTRGGAYGYTF	TGTGCCAGTACTCGGGGAGGGGCGTATGGCTACACCTTC
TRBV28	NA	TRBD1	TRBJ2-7	CASSSSTGASSYEQYF	TGTGCCAGCAGTTCGTCGACAGGGGCAAGCTCCTACGAGCAGTACTTC
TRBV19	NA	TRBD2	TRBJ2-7	CASSIGRGREEQYF	TGTGCCAGTAGTATTGGGAGGGGCAGAGAGGAGCAGTACTTC
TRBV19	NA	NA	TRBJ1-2	CASSISLTDGYTF	TGTGCCAGTAGTATATCTTTGACAGATGGCTACACCTTC
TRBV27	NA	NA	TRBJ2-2	CASSLAGEWFSGELFF	TGTGCCAGCAGTTTGGCCGGGGAGTGGTTCAGCGGGGAGCTGTTTTTT
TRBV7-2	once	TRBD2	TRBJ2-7	CASSLVSAGTRRVQYF	TGTGCCAGCAGCTTAGTATCCGCGGGGACTAGAAGAGTGCAGTACTTC
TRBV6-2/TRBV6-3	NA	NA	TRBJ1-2	CASSQSGKTYGYTF	TGTGCCAGCAGTCAGTCAGGGAAGACCTATGGCTACACCTTC
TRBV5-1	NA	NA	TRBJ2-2	CASSFVGAGELFF	TGCGCCAGCAGCTTCGTAGGGGCCGGGGAGCTGTTTTTT
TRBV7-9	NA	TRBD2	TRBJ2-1	CASSPTTSGQYNEQFF	TGTGCCAGCAGCCCGACGACTAGCGGCCAGTACAATGAGCAGTTCTTC
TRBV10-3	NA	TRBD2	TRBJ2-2	CAISEAGTSGRVAGELFF	TGTGCCATCAGTGAGGCCGGGACTAGCGGGAGAGTAGCCGGGGAGCTGTTTTTT
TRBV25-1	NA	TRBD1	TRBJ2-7	CASSGASGQAPYEQYF	TGTGCCAGCTCGGGGGCTTCGGGACAGGCCCCCTACGAGCAGTACTTC
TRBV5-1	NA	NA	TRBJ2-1	CASSQRAWSGEQFF	TGCGCCAGCAGCCAGAGGGCATGGTCTGGGGAGCAGTTCTTC
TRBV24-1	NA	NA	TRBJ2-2	CANSNTGELFF	TGTGCCAATTCTAACACCGGGGAGCTGTTTTTT
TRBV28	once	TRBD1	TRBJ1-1	CASRDRGEKTEAFF	TGTGCCAGCAGGGACAGGGGTGAGAAAACTGAAGCTTTCTTT
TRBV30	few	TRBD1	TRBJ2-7	CAWSPDRGFHEQYF	TGTGCCTGGAGTCCCGACAGGGGATTCCACGAGCAGTACTTC
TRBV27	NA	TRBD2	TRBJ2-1	CAQSKGTSGAYEQFF	TGTGCCCAGTCCAAGGGGACTAGCGGGGCCTATGAGCAGTTCTTC
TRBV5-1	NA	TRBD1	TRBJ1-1	CASSLAGQSIPTEAFF	TGCGCCAGCAGCCTTGCGGGACAGTCTATCCCCACTGAAGCTTTCTTT
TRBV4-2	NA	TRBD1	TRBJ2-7	CASSQDLDRGRSTPYEQYF	TGTGCCAGCAGCCAAGATCTCGACAGGGGTAGGAGTACCCCTTACGAGCAGTACTTC
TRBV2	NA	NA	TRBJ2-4	CASSTSRALAKNIQYF	TGTGCCAGCAGTACTAGCCGGGCCCTTGCCAAAAACATTCAGTACTTC